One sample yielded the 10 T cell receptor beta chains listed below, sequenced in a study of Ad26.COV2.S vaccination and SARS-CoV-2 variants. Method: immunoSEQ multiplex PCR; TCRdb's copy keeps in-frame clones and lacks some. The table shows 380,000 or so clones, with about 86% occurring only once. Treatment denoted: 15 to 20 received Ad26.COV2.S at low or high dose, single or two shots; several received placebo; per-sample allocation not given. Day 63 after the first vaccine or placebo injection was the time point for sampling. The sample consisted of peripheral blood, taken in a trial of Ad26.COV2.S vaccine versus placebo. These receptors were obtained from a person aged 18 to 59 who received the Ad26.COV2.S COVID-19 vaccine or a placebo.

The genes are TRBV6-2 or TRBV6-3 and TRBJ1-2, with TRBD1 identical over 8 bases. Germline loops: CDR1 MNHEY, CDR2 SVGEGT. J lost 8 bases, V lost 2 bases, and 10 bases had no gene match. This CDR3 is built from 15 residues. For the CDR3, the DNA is TGTGCCAGCAGTTACGGTGGGACAGGCCGGCGAGGCTACACCTTC. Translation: CASSYGGTGRRGYTF.

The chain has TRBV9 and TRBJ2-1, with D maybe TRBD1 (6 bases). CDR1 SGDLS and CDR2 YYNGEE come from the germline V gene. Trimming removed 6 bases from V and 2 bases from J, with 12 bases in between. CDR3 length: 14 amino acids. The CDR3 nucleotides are TGTGCCAGCAATATGGGGACACCCTACAATGAGCAGTTCTTC. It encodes CASNMGTPYNEQFF. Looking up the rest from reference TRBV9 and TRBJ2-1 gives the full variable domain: DSGVTQTPKHLITATGQRVTLRCSPRSGDLSVYWYQQSLDQGLQFLIQYYNGEERAKGNILERFSAQQFPDLHSELNLSSLELGDSALYFCASNMGTPYNEQFFGPGTRLTVL.

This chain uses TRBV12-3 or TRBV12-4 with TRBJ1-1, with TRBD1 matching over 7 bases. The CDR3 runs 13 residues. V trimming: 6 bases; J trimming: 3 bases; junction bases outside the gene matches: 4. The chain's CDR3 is CASRGTAYTEAFF. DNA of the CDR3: TGTGCCAGCAGAGGGACAGCGTACACTGAAGCTTTCTTT.

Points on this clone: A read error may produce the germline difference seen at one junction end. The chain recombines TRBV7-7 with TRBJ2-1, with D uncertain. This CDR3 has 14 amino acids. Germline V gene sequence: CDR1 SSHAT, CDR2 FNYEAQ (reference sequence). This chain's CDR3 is CASSLGLNYNEQFF. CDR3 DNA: TGTGCTAGCAGCTTAGGGCTGAATTACAATGAGCAGTTCTTC.

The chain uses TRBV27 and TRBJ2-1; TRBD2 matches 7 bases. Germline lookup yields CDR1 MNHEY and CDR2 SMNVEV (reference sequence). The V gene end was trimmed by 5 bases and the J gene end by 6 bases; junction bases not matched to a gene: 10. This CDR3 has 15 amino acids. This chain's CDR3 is CASSHSGKIGNEQFF. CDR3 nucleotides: TGTGCCAGCAGTCACAGCGGGAAGATTGGCAATGAGCAGTTCTTC.

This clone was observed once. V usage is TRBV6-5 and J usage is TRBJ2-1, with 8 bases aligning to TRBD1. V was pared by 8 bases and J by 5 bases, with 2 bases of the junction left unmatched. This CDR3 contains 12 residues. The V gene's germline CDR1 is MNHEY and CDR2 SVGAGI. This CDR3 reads CASGDRNNEQFF. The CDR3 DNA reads TGTGCCAGCGGGGACAGGAACAATGAGCAGTTCTTC.

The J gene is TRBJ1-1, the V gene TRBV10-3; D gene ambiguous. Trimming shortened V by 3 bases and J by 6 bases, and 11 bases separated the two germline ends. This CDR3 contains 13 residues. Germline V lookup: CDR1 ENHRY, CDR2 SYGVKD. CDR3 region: CAISDNSLAEAFF. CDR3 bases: TGTGCCATCAGTGATAATAGTCTTGCTGAAGCTTTCTTT.

The DNA of the CDR3 is TGTGCCAGCAGCTTAGATTGGACTAGCGGCGAGCAGTTCTTC. As protein: CASSLDWTSGEQFF. The rearrangement joins TRBV11-3 to TRBJ2-1; 10 bases line up with TRBD2. CDR1 SGHNT and CDR2 YENEEA come from the germline V gene. This CDR3 has 14 residues. Unmatched junction bases numbered 3, after V lost 0 bases and J lost 10 bases.

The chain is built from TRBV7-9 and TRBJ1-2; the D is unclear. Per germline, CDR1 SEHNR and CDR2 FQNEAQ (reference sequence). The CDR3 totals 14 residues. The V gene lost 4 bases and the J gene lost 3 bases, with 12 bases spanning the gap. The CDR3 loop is CASSSYGEYYGYTF. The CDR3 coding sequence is TGTGCCAGCAGCTCTTACGGGGAGTACTATGGCTACACCTTC.

The CDR3 DNA is TGCGCCAGCAGCCAAGATCCGCGGACAGGGGAAGGCGAGCAGTACTTC. It translates to CASSQDPRTGEGEQYF. V is TRBV4-3 and J is TRBJ2-7; the match to TRBD1 covers 9 bases. V dropped 0 bases and J dropped 6; count of bases not matched to a gene: 9. Germline CDR1 and CDR2: LGHNA and YSLEER. The CDR3 is made up of 16 amino acids.